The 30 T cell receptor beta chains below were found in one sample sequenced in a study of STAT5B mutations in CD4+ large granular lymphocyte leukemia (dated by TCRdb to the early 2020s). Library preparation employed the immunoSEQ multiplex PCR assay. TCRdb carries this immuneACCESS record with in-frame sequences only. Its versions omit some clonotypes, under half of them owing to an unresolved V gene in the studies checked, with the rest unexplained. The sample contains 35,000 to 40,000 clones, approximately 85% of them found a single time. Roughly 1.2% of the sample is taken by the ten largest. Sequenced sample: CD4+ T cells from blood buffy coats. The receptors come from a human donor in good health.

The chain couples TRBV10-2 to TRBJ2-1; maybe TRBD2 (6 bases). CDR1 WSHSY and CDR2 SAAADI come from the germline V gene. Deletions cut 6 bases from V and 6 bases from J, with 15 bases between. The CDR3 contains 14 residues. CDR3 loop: CASRWTHGSNEQFF. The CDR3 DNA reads TGCGCCAGCAGGTGGACCCACGGGAGCAATGAGCAGTTCTTC.

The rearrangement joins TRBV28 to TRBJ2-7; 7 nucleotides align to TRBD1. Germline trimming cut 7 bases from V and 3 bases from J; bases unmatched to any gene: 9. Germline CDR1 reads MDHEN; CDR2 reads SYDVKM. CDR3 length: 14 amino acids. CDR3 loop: CASTPRDSFYEQYF. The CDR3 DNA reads TGTGCCAGCACCCCCCGGGACAGTTTCTACGAGCAGTACTTC. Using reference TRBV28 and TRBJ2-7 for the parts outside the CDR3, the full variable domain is DVKVTQSSRYLVKRTGEKVFLECVQDMDHENMFWYRQDPGLGLRLIYFSYDVKMKEKGDIPEGYSVSREKKERFSLILESASTNQTSMYLCASTPRDSFYEQYFGPGTRLTVT.

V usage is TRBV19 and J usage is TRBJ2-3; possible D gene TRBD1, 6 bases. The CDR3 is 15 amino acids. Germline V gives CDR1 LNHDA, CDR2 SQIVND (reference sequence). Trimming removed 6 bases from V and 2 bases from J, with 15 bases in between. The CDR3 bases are TGTGCCAGTAGATTTTTGGCAGGGGACACAGATACGCAGTATTTT. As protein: CASRFLAGDTDTQYF.

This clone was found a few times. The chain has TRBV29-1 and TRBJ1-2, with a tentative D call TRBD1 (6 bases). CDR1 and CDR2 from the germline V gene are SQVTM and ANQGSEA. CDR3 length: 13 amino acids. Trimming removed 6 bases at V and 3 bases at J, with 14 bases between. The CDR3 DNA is TGCAGCGTAACAGGGTACCCGTACTATGGCTACACCTTC. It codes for CSVTGYPYYGYTF.

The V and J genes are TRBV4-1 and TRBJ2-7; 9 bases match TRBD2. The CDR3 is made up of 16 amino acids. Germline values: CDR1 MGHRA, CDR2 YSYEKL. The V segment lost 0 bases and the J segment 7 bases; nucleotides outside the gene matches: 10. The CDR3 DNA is TGCGCCAGCAGCCAAGATTTTGCGGGAGGGCTTGTTGAGCAGTACTTC. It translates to CASSQDFAGGLVEQYF.

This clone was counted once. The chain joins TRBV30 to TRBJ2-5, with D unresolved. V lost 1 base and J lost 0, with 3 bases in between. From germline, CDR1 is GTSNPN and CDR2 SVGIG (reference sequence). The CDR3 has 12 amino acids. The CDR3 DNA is TGTGCCTGGAGTGAGGACCAAGAGACCCAGTACTTC. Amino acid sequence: CAWSEDQETQYF.

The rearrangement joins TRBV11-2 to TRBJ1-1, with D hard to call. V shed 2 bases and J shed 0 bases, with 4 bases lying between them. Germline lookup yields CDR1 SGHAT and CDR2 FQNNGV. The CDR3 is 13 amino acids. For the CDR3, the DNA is TGTGCCAGCAGCTTAAATTTGAACACTGAAGCTTTCTTT. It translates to CASSLNLNTEAFF.

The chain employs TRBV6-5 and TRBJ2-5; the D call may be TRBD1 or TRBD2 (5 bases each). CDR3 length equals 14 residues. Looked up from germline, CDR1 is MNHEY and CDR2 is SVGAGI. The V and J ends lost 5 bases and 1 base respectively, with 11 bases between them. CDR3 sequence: CASSTRGSQETQYF. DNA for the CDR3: TGTGCCAGCAGTACCCGGGGCAGCCAAGAGACCCAGTACTTC.

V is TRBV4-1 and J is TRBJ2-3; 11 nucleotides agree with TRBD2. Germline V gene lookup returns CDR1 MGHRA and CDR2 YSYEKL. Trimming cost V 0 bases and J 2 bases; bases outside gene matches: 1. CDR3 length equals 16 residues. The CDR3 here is CASSQEGLADTDTQYF. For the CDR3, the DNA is TGCGCCAGCAGCCAAGAGGGACTAGCGGACACAGATACGCAGTATTTT.

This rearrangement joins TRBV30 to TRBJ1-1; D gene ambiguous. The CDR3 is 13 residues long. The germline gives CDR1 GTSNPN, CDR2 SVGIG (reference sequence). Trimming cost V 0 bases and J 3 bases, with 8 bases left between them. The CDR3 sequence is CAWSVSRYTEAFF. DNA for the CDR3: TGTGCCTGGAGTGTAAGTCGATACACTGAAGCTTTCTTT. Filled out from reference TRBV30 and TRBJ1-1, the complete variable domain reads SQTIHQWPATLVQPVGSPLSLECTVEGTSNPNLYWYRQAAGRGLQLLFYSVGIGQISSEVPQNLSASRPQDRQFILSSKKLLLSDSGFYLCAWSVSRYTEAFFGQGTRLTVV.

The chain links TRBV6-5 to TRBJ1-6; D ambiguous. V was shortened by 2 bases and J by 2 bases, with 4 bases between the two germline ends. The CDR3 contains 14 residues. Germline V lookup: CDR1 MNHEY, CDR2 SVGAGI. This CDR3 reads CASSYGAYNSPLHF. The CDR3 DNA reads TGTGCCAGCAGTTACGGAGCCTATAATTCACCCCTCCACTTT.

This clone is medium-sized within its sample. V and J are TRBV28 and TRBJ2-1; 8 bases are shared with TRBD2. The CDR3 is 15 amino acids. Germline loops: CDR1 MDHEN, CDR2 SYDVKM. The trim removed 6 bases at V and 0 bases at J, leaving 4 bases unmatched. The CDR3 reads CASRPGGVSYNEQFF. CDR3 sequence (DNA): TGTGCCAGCAGGCCCGGGGGGGTCTCCTACAATGAGCAGTTCTTC.

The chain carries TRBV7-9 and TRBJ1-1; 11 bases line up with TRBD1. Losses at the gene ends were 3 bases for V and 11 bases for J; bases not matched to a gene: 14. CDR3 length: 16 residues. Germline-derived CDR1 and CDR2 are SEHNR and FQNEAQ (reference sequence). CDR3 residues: CASSFHFRDRGDKAFF. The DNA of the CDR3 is TGTGCCAGCAGCTTCCACTTCCGGGACAGGGGGGATAAGGCTTTCTTT.

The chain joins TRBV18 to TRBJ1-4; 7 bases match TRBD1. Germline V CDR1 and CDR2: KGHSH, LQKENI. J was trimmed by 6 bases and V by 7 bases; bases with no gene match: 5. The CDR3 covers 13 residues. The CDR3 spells CASLGQRDEKLFF. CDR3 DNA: TGTGCCAGCTTGGGACAGAGGGATGAAAAACTGTTTTTT. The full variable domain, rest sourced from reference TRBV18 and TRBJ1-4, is NAGVMQNPRHLVRRRGQEARLRCSPMKGHSHVYWYRQLPEEGLKFMVYLQKENIIDESGMPKERFSAEFPKEGPSILRIQQVVRGDSAAYFCASLGQRDEKLFFGSGTQLSVL.

CDR3 region: CASRSGTGGSEQYF. DNA of the CDR3: TGTGCCAGCAGATCCGGGACAGGGGGCTCCGAGCAGTACTTC. This sequence joins TRBV6-6 and TRBJ2-7; 12 nucleotides align to TRBD1. This CDR3 has 14 residues. J lost 6 bases, V lost 6 bases, and 6 bases had no gene match. Germline assignment: CDR1 MNHNY and CDR2 SVGAGI (reference sequence).

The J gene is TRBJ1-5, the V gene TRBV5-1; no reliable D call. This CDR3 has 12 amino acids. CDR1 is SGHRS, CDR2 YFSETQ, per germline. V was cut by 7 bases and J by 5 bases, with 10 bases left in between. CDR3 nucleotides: TGCGCCAGCGAAGACGGTTATCAGCCCCAGCATTTT. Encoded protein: CASEDGYQPQHF.

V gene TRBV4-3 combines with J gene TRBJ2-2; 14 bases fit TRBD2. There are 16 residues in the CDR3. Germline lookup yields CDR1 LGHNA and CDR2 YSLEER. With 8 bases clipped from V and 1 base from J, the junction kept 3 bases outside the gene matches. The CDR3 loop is CASGTSGRGNTGELFF. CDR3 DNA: TGCGCCAGCGGGACTAGCGGGAGAGGGAACACCGGGGAGCTGTTTTTT.

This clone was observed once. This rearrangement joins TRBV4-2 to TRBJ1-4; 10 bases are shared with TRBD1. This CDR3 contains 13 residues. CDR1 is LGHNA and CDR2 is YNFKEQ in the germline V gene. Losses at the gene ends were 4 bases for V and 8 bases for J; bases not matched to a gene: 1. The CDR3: CASSRTGGEKLFF. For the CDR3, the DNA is TGTGCCAGCAGCCGGACAGGGGGGGAAAAACTGTTTTTT.

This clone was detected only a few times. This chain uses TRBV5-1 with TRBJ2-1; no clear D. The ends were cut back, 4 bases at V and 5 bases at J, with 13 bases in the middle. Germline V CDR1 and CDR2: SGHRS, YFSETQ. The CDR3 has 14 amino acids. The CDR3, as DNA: TGCGCCAGCAGCCCATCCTTAATAAACAATGAGCAGTTCTTC. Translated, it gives CASSPSLINNEQFF.

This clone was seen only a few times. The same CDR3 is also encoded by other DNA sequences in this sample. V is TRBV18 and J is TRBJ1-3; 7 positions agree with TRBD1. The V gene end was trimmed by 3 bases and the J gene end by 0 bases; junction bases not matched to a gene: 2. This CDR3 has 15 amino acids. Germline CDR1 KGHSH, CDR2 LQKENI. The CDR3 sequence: CASSPGTVSGNTIYF. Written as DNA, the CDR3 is TGTGCCAGCTCACCCGGGACAGTCTCTGGAAACACCATATATTTT.

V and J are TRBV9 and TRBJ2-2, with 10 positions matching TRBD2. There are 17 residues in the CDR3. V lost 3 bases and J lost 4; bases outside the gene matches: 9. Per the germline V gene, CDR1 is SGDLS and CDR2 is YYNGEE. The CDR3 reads CASSALSGGRGTGELFF. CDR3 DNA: TGTGCCAGCAGCGCCCTTAGCGGGGGGCGGGGCACCGGGGAGCTGTTTTTT. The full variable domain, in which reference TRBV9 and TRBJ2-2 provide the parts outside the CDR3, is DSGVTQTPKHLITATGQRVTLRCSPRSGDLSVYWYQQSLDQGLQFLIQYYNGEERAKGNILERFSAQQFPDLHSELNLSSLELGDSALYFCASSALSGGRGTGELFFGEGSRLTVL.

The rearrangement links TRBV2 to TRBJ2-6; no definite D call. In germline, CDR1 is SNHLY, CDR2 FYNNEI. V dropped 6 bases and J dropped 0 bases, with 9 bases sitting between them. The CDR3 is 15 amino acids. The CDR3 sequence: CASSDLSSGANVLTF. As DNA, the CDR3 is TGTGCCAGCAGCGACCTGAGCTCTGGGGCCAACGTCCTGACTTTC.

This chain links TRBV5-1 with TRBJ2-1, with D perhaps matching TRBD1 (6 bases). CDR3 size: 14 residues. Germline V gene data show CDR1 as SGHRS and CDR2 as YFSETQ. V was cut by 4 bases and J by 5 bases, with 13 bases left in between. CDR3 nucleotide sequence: TGCGCCAGCAGCCCCGGGACACAAAACAATGAGCAGTTCTTC. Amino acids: CASSPGTQNNEQFF.

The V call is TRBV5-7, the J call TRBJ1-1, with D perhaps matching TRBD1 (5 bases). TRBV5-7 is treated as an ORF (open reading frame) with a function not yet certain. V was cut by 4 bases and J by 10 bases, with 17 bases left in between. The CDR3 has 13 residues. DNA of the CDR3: TGTGCCAGCAGCGTGGACCGGGGAAGGGGAGCTTTCTTT. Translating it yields CASSVDRGRGAFF.

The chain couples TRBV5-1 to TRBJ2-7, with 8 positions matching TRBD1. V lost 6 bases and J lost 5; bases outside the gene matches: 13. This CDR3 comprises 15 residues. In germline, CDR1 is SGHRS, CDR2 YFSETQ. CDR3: CASTFGQGGVNEQYF. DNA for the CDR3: TGCGCCAGCACCTTCGGACAGGGCGGTGTCAACGAGCAGTACTTC. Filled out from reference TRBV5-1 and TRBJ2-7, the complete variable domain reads KAGVTQTPRYLIKTRGQQVTLSCSPISGHRSVSWYQQTPGQGLQFLFEYFSETQRNKGNFPGRFSGRQFSNSRSEMNVSTLELGDSALYLCASTFGQGGVNEQYFGPGTRLTVT.

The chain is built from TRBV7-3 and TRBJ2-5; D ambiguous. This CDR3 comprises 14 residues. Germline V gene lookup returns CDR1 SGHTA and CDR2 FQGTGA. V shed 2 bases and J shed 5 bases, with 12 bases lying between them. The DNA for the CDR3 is TGTGCCAGCAGCTTAGCAGGACGACTGGAGACCCAGTACTTC. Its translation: CASSLAGRLETQYF.

CDR3 DNA: TGTGCCAGCAGCTTAGGACATGTAGAGACCCAGTACTTC. Its translation is CASSLGHVETQYF. This chain uses TRBV7-9 with TRBJ2-5, with unresolved D. The CDR3 has 13 residues. Trimming removed 1 base from V and 4 bases from J, with 7 bases in between. CDR1 SEHNR and CDR2 FQNEAQ come from the germline V gene (reference sequence).

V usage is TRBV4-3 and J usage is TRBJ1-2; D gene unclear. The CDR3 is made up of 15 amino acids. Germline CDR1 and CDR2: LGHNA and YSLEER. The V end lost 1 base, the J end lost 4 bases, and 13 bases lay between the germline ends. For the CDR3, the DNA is TGCGCCAGCAGCCAAGTGCCAGGTGGATTCTATGGCTACACCTTC. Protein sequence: CASSQVPGGFYGYTF.

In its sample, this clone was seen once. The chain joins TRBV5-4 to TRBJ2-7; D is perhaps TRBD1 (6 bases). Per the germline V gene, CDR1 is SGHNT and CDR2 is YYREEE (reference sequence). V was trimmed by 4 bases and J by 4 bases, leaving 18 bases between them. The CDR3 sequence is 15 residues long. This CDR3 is CASSPNPRTEYEQYF. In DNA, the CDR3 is TGTGCCAGCAGCCCGAACCCCAGGACAGAATACGAGCAGTACTTC.

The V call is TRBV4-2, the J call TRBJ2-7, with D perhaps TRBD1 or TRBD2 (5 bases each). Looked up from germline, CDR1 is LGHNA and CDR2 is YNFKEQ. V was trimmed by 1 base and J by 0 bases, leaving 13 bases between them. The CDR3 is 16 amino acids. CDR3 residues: CASSQVRDGSSYEQYF. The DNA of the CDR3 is TGTGCCAGCAGCCAAGTACGGGACGGAAGCTCCTACGAGCAGTACTTC.